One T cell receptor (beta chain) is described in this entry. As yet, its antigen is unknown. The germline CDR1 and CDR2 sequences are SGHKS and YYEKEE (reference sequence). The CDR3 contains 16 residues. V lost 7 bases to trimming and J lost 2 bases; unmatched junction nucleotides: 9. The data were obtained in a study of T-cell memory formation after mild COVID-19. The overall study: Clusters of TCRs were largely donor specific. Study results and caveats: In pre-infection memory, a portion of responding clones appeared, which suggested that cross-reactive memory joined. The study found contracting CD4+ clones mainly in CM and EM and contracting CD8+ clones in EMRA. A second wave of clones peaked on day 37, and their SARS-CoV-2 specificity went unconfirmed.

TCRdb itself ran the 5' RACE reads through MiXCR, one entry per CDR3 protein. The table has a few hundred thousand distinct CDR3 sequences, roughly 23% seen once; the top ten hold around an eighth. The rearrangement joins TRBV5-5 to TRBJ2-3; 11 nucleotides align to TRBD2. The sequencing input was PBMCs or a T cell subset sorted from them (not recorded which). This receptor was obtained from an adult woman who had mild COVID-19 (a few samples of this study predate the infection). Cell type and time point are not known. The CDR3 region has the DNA TGTGCCAGCGCCTCCATAGCGGGGGGGTACACAGATACGCAGTATTTT. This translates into CASASIAGGYTDTQYF.